The clone carrying this TCR beta chain was counted a few times. Its cognate antigen is unknown. This record belongs to a study of T cells in Graves' hyperthyroidism and ophthalmopathy. Looking at the study overall: Peripheral blood was acquired at first diagnosis, ahead of any therapy whatsoever.

RNA transcripts were the template for amplifying TCR beta CDR3 regions. Primed by the HTBI set, a first-round RT-PCR was run on the TCR CDR3. MiXCR, applied by TCRdb to the multiplex PCR reads, yields one record per CDR3 protein. The sample shows 300,000 to 400,000 distinct CDR3 sequences, roughly 15% of them seen only once. Regarding the study as a whole: Before onset, by a median of around six months, the model predicted ophthalmopathy.

This TCR was sampled from a woman aged 25 to 45 with Graves' ophthalmopathy. Sequencing was carried out using blood.

CDR3: CASSFALTQGIHNEQFF. As DNA, the CDR3 is TGTGCCAGCAGTTTCGCCCTAACACAGGGTATTCACAATGAGCAGTTCTTC. J is TRBJ2-1 and V is TRBV6-5; TRBD1 is a possible D gene (6 bases). The CDR3 extends over 17 amino acids. Germline CDR1 is MNHEY and CDR2 is SVGAGI. The V end was cut by 4 bases, the J end by 5 bases, with 21 bases between.